This section outlines one TCR beta chain sequence together with its context. Its antigen is as yet unknown. The data derive from a study of Graves' ophthalmopathy and Graves' hyperthyroidism. Scientists amplified the TCR beta CDR3 regions from RNA transcripts. Scientists carried out first-round RT-PCR using HTBI primers and then a second-round multiplex PCR. MiXCR was run by TCRdb on the multiplex PCR reads, yielding one entry per CDR3 protein. The sample lists about 1.2 million distinct CDR3 sequences; around a third were seen once. General study results and limits: Blood also carried most expanded thyroid clonotypes exceeding 0.001 frequency.

Participants with hyperthyroidism, aged 18 to 65, were newly diagnosed with under 2 months' duration. As diagnostic evidence, clinical symptoms, serum thyroxine, TRAb, thyroid ultrasound and orbital computed tomography were relied upon. The V gene end was trimmed by 8 bases and the J gene end by 0 bases; junction bases not matched to a gene: 9. CDR3 size: 15 residues. Germline-derived CDR1 and CDR2 are LGHNA and YNFKEQ. This sequence was found in an adult man with Graves' hyperthyroidism. The chain couples TRBV4-2 to TRBJ2-7; 8 nucleotides line up with TRBD1. Sample: peripheral blood or thyroid tissue (not recorded which). DNA of the CDR3: TGTGCCAGCGGAACCCGGACAGGGAGCTCCTACGAGCAGTACTTC. This gives the protein CASGTRTGSSYEQYF.